This entry lists 25 T cell receptor beta chains sequenced from one sample in a study of shared clonotypes between healthy human individuals (TCRdb year 2020). CD8 naive samples were CD45RO-negative cells positively selected for CCR7, giving a CD45RA+CCR7+ population that excluded TemRA cells. The method behind the library was the immunoSEQ multiplex PCR assay. This is the immuneACCESS table as TCRdb keeps it, with only in-frame sequences that have V and J called. A part of the clones is gone; compared with another copy, unresolved V genes explain less than half, and the rest is unexplained. In this sample the table shows 1.5 million to 2.5 million clones, just under 95% of which occur a single time. The ten most abundant clones make up roughly 1% of the sample. Input material: naive CD8+ T cells sorted from blood. According to the study, the label for this sample's cell subset or site signals: CD45RA+CCR7+. These receptors all come from a man younger than 30 in good health.

The rearrangement links TRBV5-6 to TRBJ2-1; 7 nucleotides line up with TRBD1. The germline V gene encodes CDR1 SGHDT and CDR2 YYEEEE. There are 13 residues in the CDR3. J gave up 9 bases and V 4 bases, and 7 bases lay outside the gene matches. CDR3 region: CASSPGQDIEQFF. DNA of the CDR3: TGTGCCAGCAGCCCTGGACAGGACATTGAGCAGTTCTTC.

The chain is built from TRBV13 and TRBJ2-2; 9 positions match TRBD1. The junction had 4 bases not matched to a gene; V was cut back by 7 bases and J by 1 base. Germline V lookup: CDR1 PRHDT, CDR2 FYEKMQ (reference sequence). The CDR3 runs to 15 residues. CDR3 amino acids: CASTADRGNTGELFF. CDR3 sequence (DNA): TGTGCCAGCACCGCGGACAGGGGGAACACCGGGGAGCTGTTTTTT. Looking up the rest from reference TRBV13 and TRBJ2-2 gives the full variable domain: AAGVIQSPRHLIKEKRETATLKCYPIPRHDTVYWYQQGPGQDPQFLISFYEKMQSDKGSIPDRFSAQQFSDYHSELNMSSLELGDSALYFCASTADRGNTGELFFGEGSRLTVL.

This rearrangement joins TRBV18 to TRBJ1-2, with D possibly TRBD1 on 6 matching bases. Germline V gene lookup returns CDR1 KGHSH and CDR2 LQKENI. The CDR3 runs to 14 residues. With 3 bases removed from V and 6 bases from J, the gap between germline ends came to 14 bases. This chain's CDR3 is CASSPGGGPHGYTF. As DNA, the CDR3 is TGTGCCAGCTCACCGGGAGGGGGGCCTCATGGCTACACCTTC.

The rearrangement uses TRBV4-3 and TRBJ1-4; D is unresolved. This CDR3 contains 16 residues. V lost 1 base and J lost 4, with 13 bases in between. Germline CDR1 LGHNA, CDR2 YSLEER. CDR3 coding DNA: TGCGCCAGCAGCCAAGCCATGCCGCCCCTTAATGAAAAACTGTTTTTT. Residues: CASSQAMPPLNEKLFF.

V usage is TRBV6-6 and J usage is TRBJ1-5, with D perhaps matching TRBD1 (6 bases). V lost 5 bases and J 1 base, leaving 15 bases between the germline ends. Germline V lookup: CDR1 MNHNY, CDR2 SVGAGI (reference sequence). This CDR3 spans 16 amino acids. CDR3 nucleotides: TGTGCCAGCAGTGCCACGGCAGGGGCCAGCAATCAGCCCCAGCATTTT. Its translation: CASSATAGASNQPQHF.

The chain uses TRBV10-3 and TRBJ1-1; D gene ambiguous. This CDR3 has 14 amino acids. Germline CDR1 ENHRY, CDR2 SYGVKD. V was clipped by 3 bases and J by 2 bases, with 10 bases between them. Written as DNA, the CDR3 is TGTGCCATCAGTGAAAGCAGGACTAACACTGAAGCTTTCTTT. This translates into CAISESRTNTEAFF.

V and J are TRBV11-3 and TRBJ1-4, with D maybe TRBD1 (5 bases). The length of the CDR3 is 12 residues. V was cut by 11 bases and J by 8 bases, with 15 bases left in between. Germline V CDR1 and CDR2: SGHNT, YENEEA. CDR3 sequence: CAYGGVGEKLFF. The CDR3 DNA is TGTGCCTACGGAGGGGTAGGAGAAAAACTGTTTTTT.

V and J are TRBV5-6 and TRBJ2-7, with D hard to call. V lost 3 bases and J lost 4, with 14 bases in between. The germline V gene encodes CDR1 SGHDT and CDR2 YYEEEE. The CDR3 has 14 residues. In DNA, the CDR3 is TGTGCCAGCAGCTGGGCCTCTGCCGGGTACGAGCAGTACTTC. It is translated as CASSWASAGYEQYF.

The chain has TRBV4-1 and TRBJ2-7, with D possibly matching TRBD1 (5 bases). Trimming removed 3 bases from V and 2 bases from J, with 17 bases in between. Germline V lookup: CDR1 MGHRA, CDR2 YSYEKL. The CDR3 is made up of 16 amino acids. The CDR3: CASSQSDTGPTYEQYF. The CDR3 coding sequence is TGCGCCAGCAGCCAGTCAGACACAGGTCCCACCTACGAGCAGTACTTC.

On this clone: This sample includes further DNA sequences coding for the same CDR3. The gene calls are TRBV11-2 and TRBJ2-7, with D tentatively TRBD2 (6 bases). V was cut by 5 bases and J by 2 bases, with 10 bases left in between. Germline loops: CDR1 SGHAT, CDR2 FQNNGV. CDR3 length equals 13 residues. CDR3 coding DNA: TGTGCCAGCAGCACGGGACTTCCCTACGAGCAGTACTTC. Protein sequence: CASSTGLPYEQYF.

The rearrangement uses TRBV9 and TRBJ2-7; D not resolved. The germline V and J ends were trimmed by 4 bases and 0 bases, with 11 bases remaining between them. The germline CDR1 and CDR2 sequences are SGDLS and YYNGEE. The CDR3 totals 14 residues. DNA of the CDR3: TGTGCCAGCAGCCCCCCTCAACCCTCCTACGAGCAGTACTTC. Residues: CASSPPQPSYEQYF.

V is TRBV11-2 and J is TRBJ2-1; 15 nucleotides line up with TRBD2. V lost 3 bases, J lost 2 bases, and 5 bases stayed unmatched. This CDR3 is 18 amino acids long. Germline V gene lookup returns CDR1 SGHAT and CDR2 FQNNGV. Here the CDR3 reads CASSLEGLAGGPYNEQFF. DNA of the CDR3: TGTGCCAGCAGCTTGGAGGGACTAGCGGGAGGCCCCTACAATGAGCAGTTCTTC.

With regard to this clone: The sample holds other DNA sequences that translate to the same CDR3. This rearrangement joins TRBV9 to TRBJ1-1; possible D gene TRBD1, 5 bases. The CDR3 spans 13 residues. CDR1 and CDR2 (germline): SGDLS, YYNGEE. V lost 0 bases and J 6 bases, leaving 9 bases between the germline ends. CDR3 protein: CASSVGLTAEAFF. CDR3 nucleotide sequence: TGTGCCAGCAGCGTAGGGTTGACAGCTGAAGCTTTCTTT.

This chain links TRBV11-1 with TRBJ2-7; 8 positions match TRBD1. From germline, CDR1 is SGHAT and CDR2 FQDESV (reference sequence). The CDR3 is 15 amino acids. The V and J ends lost 5 bases and 0 bases, in that order; junction bases with no gene match: 6. The DNA for the CDR3 is TGTGCCAGCAGCCAGGGACAGGTTAGCTCCTACGAGCAGTACTTC. Protein: CASSQGQVSSYEQYF.

CDR3 nucleotides: TGTGCCACCACGGGGTTGTTACCAGATACGCAGTATTTT. Amino acids: CATTGLLPDTQYF. The chain recombines TRBV15 with TRBJ2-3, with TRBD2 as a possible D gene (5 bases). Germline CDR1 is LNHNV and CDR2 is YYDKDF (reference sequence). This CDR3 has 13 residues. Trimming took off 7 bases at V and 4 bases at J, with 12 bases between the two ends.

CDR3: CASSGGTGAAYEQYF. In DNA form, the CDR3 reads TGTGCCAGCAGTGGGGGGACAGGGGCGGCCTACGAGCAGTACTTC. The V call is TRBV6-1, the J call TRBJ2-7; TRBD1 aligns across 10 bases. The CDR3 runs to 15 residues. CDR1 is MNHNS and CDR2 is SASEGT in the germline V gene. V was pared by 4 bases and J by 2 bases, with 5 bases of the junction left unmatched.

On this clone itself: Other nucleotide sequences from this sample produce the same CDR3. V is TRBV28 and J is TRBJ1-5; D is ambiguous. The CDR3 contains 14 residues. The germline gives CDR1 MDHEN, CDR2 SYDVKM. Between the trimmed V and J ends, which lost 2 bases and 4 bases, there was a span of 9 bases. The CDR3 loop reads CASSLTGENQPQHF. In DNA, the CDR3 is TGTGCCAGCAGTTTAACCGGAGAGAATCAGCCCCAGCATTTT.

The V call is TRBV5-6, the J call TRBJ1-6; D gene uncertain. The germline V and J ends were trimmed by 4 bases and 4 bases, with 15 bases remaining between them. CDR1 SGHDT and CDR2 YYEEEE come from the germline V gene. The CDR3 length is 16 residues. The CDR3: CASSRLQAGYNSPLHF. Written as DNA, the CDR3 is TGTGCCAGCAGCCGTCTCCAGGCCGGGTATAATTCACCCCTCCACTTT.

This clone was observed once. The chain recombines TRBV9 with TRBJ2-1; D gene ambiguous. Per germline, CDR1 SGDLS and CDR2 YYNGEE. The V gene lost 4 bases and the J gene lost 4 bases, with 6 bases spanning the gap. This CDR3 contains 12 residues. Written as DNA, the CDR3 is TGTGCCAGCAGCCTCGCGTACAATGAGCAGTTCTTC. Its translation: CASSLAYNEQFF.

As regards this clone: This same CDR3 is encoded by further DNA sequences in the sample. The chain has TRBV10-1 and TRBJ2-7; no definite D call. CDR1 WNHNN and CDR2 SYGVQD come from the germline V gene (reference sequence). CDR3 length: 11 residues. Deletions cut 3 bases from V and 4 bases from J, with 4 bases between. The CDR3 region is CASSDGYEQYF. The CDR3 nucleotides read TGCGCCAGCAGTGACGGATACGAGCAGTACTTC.

The V gene is TRBV9, the J gene TRBJ2-3; 8 bases line up with TRBD2. Germline CDR1 reads SGDLS; CDR2 reads YYNGEE. The CDR3 contains 18 residues. Trimming removed 1 base from V and 4 bases from J; junction bases left unmatched: 14. Here the CDR3 reads CASSVYGQPGLDSDTQYF. CDR3 coding DNA: TGTGCCAGCAGCGTATACGGACAGCCGGGACTAGACTCAGATACGCAGTATTTT.

The chain employs TRBV10-3 and TRBJ2-7; 10 positions agree with TRBD2. This CDR3 has 17 amino acids. Germline lookup yields CDR1 ENHRY and CDR2 SYGVKD. J lost 2 bases, V lost 6 bases, and 13 bases had no gene match. The CDR3 loop is CAISLGTSDTVAYEQYF. The CDR3 DNA follows: TGTGCCATCAGCCTAGGGACTAGCGACACCGTGGCCTACGAGCAGTACTTC.

The rearrangement uses TRBV11-1 and TRBJ2-7; D remains ambiguous. Germline V CDR1 and CDR2: SGHAT, FQDESV (reference sequence). V shed 5 bases and J shed 6 bases, with 8 bases lying between them. CDR3 size: 11 residues. For the CDR3, the DNA is TGTGCCAGCAGCAACATGGCCGAGCAGTACTTC. Translation gives CASSNMAEQYF. The full variable domain, completed using reference TRBV11-1 and TRBJ2-7, is EAEVAQSPRYKITEKSQAVAFWCDPISGHATLYWYRQILGQGPELLVQFQDESVVDDSQLPKDRFSAERLKGVDSTLKIQPAELGDSAMYLCASSNMAEQYFGPGTRLTVT.

CDR3 DNA sequence: TGTGCCAGCAGCTTTGAGAGGATAGTGCATGGCTACACCTTC. Its protein is CASSFERIVHGYTF. V usage is TRBV5-6 and J usage is TRBJ1-2; no clear D. The V gene lost 2 bases and the J gene lost 6 bases, with 14 bases spanning the gap. The CDR3 consists of 14 residues. CDR1 is SGHDT, CDR2 YYEEEE, per germline.

The chain couples TRBV4-1 to TRBJ1-2; D call uncertain. The germline V gene has CDR1 MGHRA and CDR2 YSYEKL. V lost 1 base to trimming and J lost 4 bases, with 7 bases between them. The CDR3 is made up of 13 amino acids. DNA of the CDR3: TGCGCCAGCAGCCAAGGAACCCTCTATGGCTACACCTTC. Amino acids: CASSQGTLYGYTF.